A selection of T cell receptor beta chains follows, all from one sample in a study of T cell changes during pregnancy in multiple sclerosis. Repertoires were generated with immunoSEQ multiplex PCR, while TCRdb's copy carries only in-frame clones and drops some. The sample includes 45,000 or so clones, under 95% of them seen just once. Material: CD8+ T cells from peripheral blood mononuclear cells, obtained in the second trimester of pregnancy. The receptors were sampled from a female donor with multiple sclerosis, enrolled in a pregnancy study. The CDR3 runs from the conserved cysteine through the conserved F or W. D genes are given only for firm matches. Clone sizes are given selectively: once, few, many, or a class where the clone is expanded.

abundance: .
v_gene: TRBV5-1
j_gene: TRBJ2-7
d_gene: TRBD1
CDR3nt: TGCGCCAGCAGCTTGGGACAGGGTCTAGCCTCCTACGAGCAGTACTTC
CDR3aa: CASSLGQGLASYEQYF

abundance: .
v_gene: TRBV27
j_gene: TRBJ1-4
d_gene: TRBD1
CDR3nt: TGTGCCAGCTCAGATGGGACAGGGTGGGGGGAAAAACTGTTTTTT
CDR3aa: CASSDGTGWGEKLFF

abundance: few
v_gene: TRBV9
j_gene: TRBJ1-1
d_gene: TRBD1
CDR3nt: TGTGCCAGCAGCGATGGGACAGCTCAGAACACTGAAGCTTTCTTT
CDR3aa: CASSDGTAQNTEAFF

abundance: .
v_gene: TRBV6-1
j_gene: TRBJ1-3
d_gene: .
CDR3nt: TGTGCCTCCAGGGACTCTGGAAACACCATATATTTT
CDR3aa: CASRDSGNTIYF

abundance: .
v_gene: TRBV15
j_gene: TRBJ1-4
d_gene: .
CDR3nt: TGTGCCACCAGCAGACCACGGACAGTTGATGAAAAACTGTTTTTT
CDR3aa: CATSRPRTVDEKLFF

abundance: .
v_gene: TRBV5-4
j_gene: TRBJ2-7
d_gene: .
CDR3nt: TGTGCCAGCAGCTCCATAGGGGAAGAGCAGTACTTC
CDR3aa: CASSSIGEEQYF

abundance: once
v_gene: TRBV19
j_gene: TRBJ1-2
d_gene: TRBD1
CDR3nt: TGTGCCAGTAGTATTTCACAGGGGAGGTACGAGTTCTATGGCTACACCTTC
CDR3aa: CASSISQGRYEFYGYTF

abundance: .
v_gene: TRBV4-3
j_gene: TRBJ1-3
d_gene: .
CDR3nt: TGCGCCAGCAGCCAAGTAGCTGATGGAAACACCATATATTTT
CDR3aa: CASSQVADGNTIYF

abundance: .
v_gene: TRBV4-1
j_gene: TRBJ1-4
d_gene: .
CDR3nt: TGCGCCAGCAGGGGCCAGGGGGAAAAACTGTTTTTT
CDR3aa: CASRGQGEKLFF

abundance: once
v_gene: TRBV9
j_gene: TRBJ2-7
d_gene: TRBD1
CDR3nt: TGTGCCAGCTCCCGGACAGGGCACGACGAGCAGTACTTC
CDR3aa: CASSRTGHDEQYF

abundance: .
v_gene: TRBV18
j_gene: TRBJ2-5
d_gene: .
CDR3nt: TGTGCCAGCTCCCGGGTAGAAGAGACCCAGTACTTC
CDR3aa: CASSRVEETQYF

abundance: .
v_gene: TRBV5-6
j_gene: TRBJ1-2
d_gene: TRBD1
CDR3nt: TGTGCCAGCAGCTTGGGGACAGGCGGCTACACCTTC
CDR3aa: CASSLGTGGYTF

abundance: .
v_gene: TRBV15
j_gene: TRBJ1-4
d_gene: .
CDR3nt: TGTGCCACCAGCCCGCGACAGGCAACAACTAATGAAAAACTGTTTTTT
CDR3aa: CATSPRQATTNEKLFF

abundance: .
v_gene: TRBV9
j_gene: TRBJ2-5
d_gene: .
CDR3nt: TGTGCCAGCAGCGCTGGGGAGGTGGTCCAAGAGACCCAGTACTTC
CDR3aa: CASSAGEVVQETQYF

abundance: .
v_gene: TRBV5-4
j_gene: TRBJ2-7
d_gene: .
CDR3nt: TGTGCCAGCAGCTGGCAGGTCGCAGGGCCGTCCTACGAGCAGTACTTC
CDR3aa: CASSWQVAGPSYEQYF

abundance: .
v_gene: TRBV4-1
j_gene: TRBJ1-2
d_gene: TRBD1
CDR3nt: TGCGCCAGCAGCCAAGATAGCACAGGGGGCTCTATCTATGGCTACACCTTC
CDR3aa: CASSQDSTGGSIYGYTF

abundance: .
v_gene: TRBV6-5
j_gene: TRBJ1-1
d_gene: .
CDR3nt: TGTGCCAGCAGCAGGTCAGGGGTGGTGAACACTGAAGCTTTCTTT
CDR3aa: CASSRSGVVNTEAFF

abundance: .
v_gene: TRBV4-3
j_gene: TRBJ2-1
d_gene: TRBD2
CDR3nt: TGCGCCAGCAGCGGGCGGGGGGGCGGTAATGAGCAGTTCTTC
CDR3aa: CASSGRGGGNEQFF

abundance: .
v_gene: TRBV14
j_gene: TRBJ1-1
d_gene: TRBD1
CDR3nt: TGTGCCAGCAGCCAAACAGGGGGGGCCACTGAAGCTTTCTTT
CDR3aa: CASSQTGGATEAFF

abundance: .
v_gene: TRBV30
j_gene: TRBJ2-7
d_gene: TRBD2
CDR3nt: TGTGCGGGGGGAGGGGTAGCGGGGAGTACCCACGAGCAGTACTTC
CDR3aa: CAGGGVAGSTHEQYF

abundance: .
v_gene: TRBV4-2
j_gene: TRBJ1-1
d_gene: .
CDR3nt: TGTGCCAGCAGCCAAGGGTTAGCCGGGGAGGGAGGGACTGAAGCTTTCTTT
CDR3aa: CASSQGLAGEGGTEAFF

abundance: .
v_gene: TRBV9
j_gene: TRBJ2-7
d_gene: TRBD1
CDR3nt: TGTGCCAGCAGTGGGACAGGCCGAGACGAGCAGTACTTC
CDR3aa: CASSGTGRDEQYF

abundance: .
v_gene: TRBV11-3
j_gene: TRBJ2-1
d_gene: .
CDR3nt: TGTGCCAGCAGCTTAGGGGGACTTTACAATGAGCAGTTCTTC
CDR3aa: CASSLGGLYNEQFF

abundance: .
v_gene: TRBV5-1
j_gene: TRBJ1-1
d_gene: TRBD1
CDR3nt: TGCGCCAGCAGCTCAACCAAACAGGGGGCGCACACTGAAGCTTTCTTT
CDR3aa: CASSSTKQGAHTEAFF

abundance: .
v_gene: TRBV27
j_gene: TRBJ2-7
d_gene: .
CDR3nt: TGTGCCAGCAGTTTTTCAGATTCCTACGAGCAGTACTTC
CDR3aa: CASSFSDSYEQYF

abundance: .
v_gene: TRBV7-2
j_gene: TRBJ2-1
d_gene: TRBD2
CDR3nt: TGTGCCAGCAGCCCCGGGACTAGAGGGATCGATGAGCAGTTCTTC
CDR3aa: CASSPGTRGIDEQFF

abundance: .
v_gene: TRBV7-8
j_gene: TRBJ2-1
d_gene: .
CDR3nt: TGTGCCAGCAGGAGGGGGGAGCAGTTCTTC
CDR3aa: CASRRGEQFF

abundance: .
v_gene: TRBV5-4
j_gene: TRBJ1-5
d_gene: TRBD1
CDR3nt: TGTGCCAGCAGCCAAGATGGGGCGGGACAGCCCCAGCCCCAGCATTTT
CDR3aa: CASSQDGAGQPQPQHF

abundance: .
v_gene: TRBV6-5
j_gene: TRBJ2-7
d_gene: TRBD1
CDR3nt: TGTGCCAGCAGATTACAGGGGTTAGGCGAGCAGTACTTC
CDR3aa: CASRLQGLGEQYF

abundance: .
v_gene: TRBV9
j_gene: TRBJ2-3
d_gene: TRBD2
CDR3nt: TGTGCCAGCAGCTCCTTGGGCGGGGGGCCAGCAGATACGCAGTATTTT
CDR3aa: CASSSLGGGPADTQYF

abundance: once
v_gene: TRBV5-6
j_gene: TRBJ1-5
d_gene: .
CDR3nt: TGTGCCAGCAGCTTGGCAGGGGTTCAGCCCCAGCATTTT
CDR3aa: CASSLAGVQPQHF

abundance: .
v_gene: TRBV6-1
j_gene: TRBJ1-2
d_gene: TRBD1
CDR3nt: TGTGCCAGCAGAACCGGACAGGGACCGAACTATGGCTACACCTTC
CDR3aa: CASRTGQGPNYGYTF

abundance: .
v_gene: TRBV4-3
j_gene: TRBJ2-7
d_gene: .
CDR3nt: TGCGCCAGCAGCCAAGATCACAGGTTATACGAGCAGTACTTC
CDR3aa: CASSQDHRLYEQYF

abundance: .
v_gene: TRBV9
j_gene: TRBJ2-2
d_gene: .
CDR3nt: TGTGCCAGCAGCGTAGCTGGCGGGGGCAACACCGGGGAGCTGTTTTTT
CDR3aa: CASSVAGGGNTGELFF

abundance: .
v_gene: TRBV5-6
j_gene: TRBJ2-1
d_gene: .
CDR3nt: TGTGCCAGCAGTCCTGACAGTTACAATGAGCAGTTCTTC
CDR3aa: CASSPDSYNEQFF

abundance: once
v_gene: TRBV4-3
j_gene: TRBJ2-7
d_gene: .
CDR3nt: TGCGCCAGCAGCCAAGATTCGGGAAGTGACGAGCAGTACTTC
CDR3aa: CASSQDSGSDEQYF

abundance: .
v_gene: TRBV5-6
j_gene: TRBJ1-1
d_gene: .
CDR3nt: TGTGCCAGCTTCGGTGGGAACACTGAAGCTTTCTTT
CDR3aa: CASFGGNTEAFF

abundance: .
v_gene: TRBV6-4
j_gene: TRBJ2-1
d_gene: TRBD2
CDR3nt: TGTGCCAGCAGTGCTAGCGGGGGGACCGGGGACAATGAGCAGTTCTTC
CDR3aa: CASSASGGTGDNEQFF

abundance: .
v_gene: TRBV20-1
j_gene: TRBJ2-2
d_gene: .
CDR3nt: TGCAGTGCTTTGACTAGCGGGGAGCTGTTTTTT
CDR3aa: CSALTSGELFF

abundance: .
v_gene: TRBV6-5
j_gene: TRBJ2-7
d_gene: .
CDR3nt: TGTGCCAGCAGTTACCTCGGAGACTACGAGCAGTACTTC
CDR3aa: CASSYLGDYEQYF

abundance: .
v_gene: TRBV9
j_gene: TRBJ1-6
d_gene: TRBD1
CDR3nt: TGTGCCAGCAGCGTAGACAGGGGCGAGGGTTCACCCCTCCACTTT
CDR3aa: CASSVDRGEGSPLHF

abundance: .
v_gene: TRBV19
j_gene: TRBJ2-7
d_gene: TRBD1
CDR3nt: TGTGCCAGTAGTGCCAGGGACAGGGAATACGAGCAGTACTTC
CDR3aa: CASSARDREYEQYF

abundance: .
v_gene: TRBV19
j_gene: TRBJ2-7
d_gene: .
CDR3nt: TGTGCCAGTAGCCCCGGGACTCTGAGCCCCTACGAGCAGTACTTC
CDR3aa: CASSPGTLSPYEQYF

abundance: .
v_gene: TRBV30
j_gene: TRBJ1-2
d_gene: TRBD1
CDR3nt: TGTGCCTGGAGCTTCTTTCCTGGACAGGGCAACTATGGCTACACCTTC
CDR3aa: CAWSFFPGQGNYGYTF

abundance: .
v_gene: TRBV7-8
j_gene: TRBJ1-1
d_gene: .
CDR3nt: TGTGCCAGCAGCTTAGAAGGGGGAGGGGGGCAGAACACTGAAGCTTTCTTT
CDR3aa: CASSLEGGGGQNTEAFF

abundance: .
v_gene: TRBV12-5
j_gene: TRBJ1-3
d_gene: .
CDR3nt: TGTGCTAGTGGTCATCAGGGGTTTGGAAACACCATATATTTT
CDR3aa: CASGHQGFGNTIYF

abundance: .
v_gene: TRBV7-8
j_gene: TRBJ1-1
d_gene: .
CDR3nt: TGTGCCAGCAGCTTATATGAGGGAATGAACACTGAAGCTTTCTTT
CDR3aa: CASSLYEGMNTEAFF

abundance: once
v_gene: TRBV18
j_gene: TRBJ2-7
d_gene: .
CDR3nt: TGTGCCAGCTCACCAGAGGCAGGGCCCAGGGGCTTC
CDR3aa: CASSPEAGPRGF

abundance: .
v_gene: TRBV27
j_gene: TRBJ1-2
d_gene: .
CDR3nt: TGTGCCAGCAGTTTGTGGGGGGGGATGAGATCTAACTATGGCTACACCTTC
CDR3aa: CASSLWGGMRSNYGYTF

abundance: .
v_gene: TRBV19
j_gene: TRBJ1-2
d_gene: .
CDR3nt: TGTGCCAGTAGTCCCCCTGGAGGGGTGGGCTACACCTTC
CDR3aa: CASSPPGGVGYTF